The clone carrying this TCR beta chain appeared a few times. Libraries were prepared by immunoSEQ multiplex PCR; TCRdb keeps only in-frame clonotypes and omits some of them. This sample carries about 89,000 clones, about 88% of them seen once, and the ten largest clones take about 0.31%. The CDR3 is 18 residues long. The germline V gene encodes CDR1 MNHEY and CDR2 SMNVEV (reference sequence). V was clipped by 6 bases and J by 0 bases, with 18 bases between them. These data belong to a study of OX40 agonist ivuxolimab in advanced cancers. Study context: Having had anti-PD-1, anti-PD-L1 or anti-CTLA-4 therapy before was allowed, and around 39% had some.

A history of autoimmune disease or systemic immunosuppression excluded patients. The chain recombines TRBV27 with TRBJ1-6, with D possibly being TRBD1 (6 bases). This receptor was taken from an adult with an advanced solid tumor such as melanoma, head and neck, liver or kidney cancer. The source material was CD4+ or CD8+ T cells sorted from blood, sampled in a trial of the OX40 agonist ivuxolimab. This chain's CDR3 is CASSYANQGSSYNSPLHF. CDR3 bases: TGTGCCAGCAGCTACGCAAACCAGGGGAGCTCCTATAATTCACCCCTCCACTTT.